What follows describes a single T cell receptor beta chain. The antigen is unknown. The data derive from a study of T-cell reconstitution after alpha-beta-depleted transplantation in children. Findings and caveats of the study: When one year had passed after transplant, most T-cell counts and diversity came from newly produced T cells. It was reported that alpha-beta T cells came from several hundred expanded graft clones (about two months after transplant). Diversity of TCRbeta at day 60 was high in some patients, arising from surviving recipient T cells and thymic progenitors.

Unique molecular identifiers were incorporated into the prepared TCRbeta library. One entry per CDR3 protein results from TCRdb running MiXCR on the PCR reads. This table holds a few hundred thousand distinct CDR3 sequences, 20% to 30% found once. Germline V CDR1 and CDR2: SQVTM, ANQGSEA. The CDR3 is made up of 14 amino acids. V shed 6 bases and J shed 6 bases, with 18 bases lying between them. This TCR was recovered from a boy younger than two with Wiskott-Aldrich syndrome, due to receive a stem cell transplant. The chain is built from TRBV29-1 and TRBJ2-1; the D call may be TRBD1 or TRBD2 (5 bases each). This specimen consisted of PBMCs, obtained before TCRalphabeta/CD19-depleted stem cell transplant. The CDR3 loop is CSVREVGRRNEQFF. CDR3 DNA: TGCAGCGTGAGAGAAGTGGGACGACGCAATGAGCAGTTCTTC.